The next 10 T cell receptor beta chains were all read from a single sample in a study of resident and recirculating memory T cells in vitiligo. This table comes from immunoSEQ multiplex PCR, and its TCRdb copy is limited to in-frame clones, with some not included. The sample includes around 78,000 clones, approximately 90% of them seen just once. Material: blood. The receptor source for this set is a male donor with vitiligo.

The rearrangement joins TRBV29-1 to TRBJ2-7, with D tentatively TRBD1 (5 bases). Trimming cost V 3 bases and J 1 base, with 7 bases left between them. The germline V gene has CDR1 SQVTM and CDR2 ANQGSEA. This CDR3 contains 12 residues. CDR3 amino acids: CSVDAGSYEQYF. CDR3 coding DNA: TGCAGCGTTGACGCAGGGTCCTACGAGCAGTACTTC.

The CDR3 DNA reads TGTGCCAGCAGTTTCCAGCCCAGCGGGCCTTCCTACGAGCAGTACTTC. It codes for CASSFQPSGPSYEQYF. This chain joins TRBV27 and TRBJ2-7; tentatively, D is TRBD2 (6 bases). The CDR3 length is 16 residues. Per germline, CDR1 MNHEY and CDR2 SMNVEV (reference sequence). V shed 3 bases and J shed 1 base, with 16 bases lying between them.

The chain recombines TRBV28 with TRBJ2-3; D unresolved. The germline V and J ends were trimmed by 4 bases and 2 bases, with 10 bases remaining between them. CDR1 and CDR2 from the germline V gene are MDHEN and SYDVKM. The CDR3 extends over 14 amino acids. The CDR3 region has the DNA TGTGCCAGCAGTTGGGCTACCCTCACAGATACGCAGTATTTT. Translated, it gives CASSWATLTDTQYF.

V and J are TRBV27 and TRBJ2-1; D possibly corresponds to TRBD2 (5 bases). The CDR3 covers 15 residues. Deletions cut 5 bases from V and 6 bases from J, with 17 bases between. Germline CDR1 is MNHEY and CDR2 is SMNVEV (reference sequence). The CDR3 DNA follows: TGTGCCAGCAGTATCGGGAATGTCGTCTCCAATGAGCAGTTCTTC. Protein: CASSIGNVVSNEQFF.

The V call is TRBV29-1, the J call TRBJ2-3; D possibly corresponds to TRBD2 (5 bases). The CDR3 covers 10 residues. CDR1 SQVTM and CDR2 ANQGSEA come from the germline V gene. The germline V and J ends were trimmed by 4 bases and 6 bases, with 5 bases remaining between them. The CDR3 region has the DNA TGCAGCGTTGTAGCGGATACGCAGTATTTT. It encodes CSVVADTQYF.

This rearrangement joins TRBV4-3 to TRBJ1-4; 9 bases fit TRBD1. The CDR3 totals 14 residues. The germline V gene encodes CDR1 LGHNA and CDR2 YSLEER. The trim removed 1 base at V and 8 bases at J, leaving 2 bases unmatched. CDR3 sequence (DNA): TGCGCCAGCAGCCAAGGGACAGGGGTCGAAAAACTGTTTTTT. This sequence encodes CASSQGTGVEKLFF.

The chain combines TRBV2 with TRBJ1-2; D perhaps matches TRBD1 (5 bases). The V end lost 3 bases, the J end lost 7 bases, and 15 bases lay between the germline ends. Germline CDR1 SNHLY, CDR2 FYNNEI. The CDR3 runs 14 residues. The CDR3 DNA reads TGTGCCAGCAGTGAGGTGGGGGAGGTTCGTGGCTACACCTTC. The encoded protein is CASSEVGEVRGYTF.

The DNA for the CDR3 is TGTGCCAGCAGACCAGACTTCAACACCGGGGAGCTGTTTTTT. Its translation: CASRPDFNTGELFF. V and J are TRBV28 and TRBJ2-2; D unresolved. The CDR3 has 14 amino acids. V lost 6 bases and J 2 bases, leaving 10 bases between the germline ends. Germline CDR1 MDHEN, CDR2 SYDVKM.

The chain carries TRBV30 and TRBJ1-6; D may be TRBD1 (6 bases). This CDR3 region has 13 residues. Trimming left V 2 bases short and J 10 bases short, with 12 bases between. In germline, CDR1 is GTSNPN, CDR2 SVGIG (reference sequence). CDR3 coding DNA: TGTGCCTGGAGTCAACACAGGGAATCACCCCTCCACTTT. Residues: CAWSQHRESPLHF. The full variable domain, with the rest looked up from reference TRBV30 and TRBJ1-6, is SQTIHQWPATLVQPVGSPLSLECTVEGTSNPNLYWYRQAAGRGLQLLFYSVGIGQISSEVPQNLSASRPQDRQFILSSKKLLLSDSGFYLCAWSQHRESPLHFGNGTRLTVT.

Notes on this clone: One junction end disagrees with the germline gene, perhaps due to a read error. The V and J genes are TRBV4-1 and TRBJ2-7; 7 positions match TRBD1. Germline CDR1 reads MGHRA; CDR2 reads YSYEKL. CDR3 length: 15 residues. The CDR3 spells CASTLTQGSSHEQYF. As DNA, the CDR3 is TGCGCCAGCACCTTAACACAGGGGAGCTCCCACGAGCAGTACTTC.